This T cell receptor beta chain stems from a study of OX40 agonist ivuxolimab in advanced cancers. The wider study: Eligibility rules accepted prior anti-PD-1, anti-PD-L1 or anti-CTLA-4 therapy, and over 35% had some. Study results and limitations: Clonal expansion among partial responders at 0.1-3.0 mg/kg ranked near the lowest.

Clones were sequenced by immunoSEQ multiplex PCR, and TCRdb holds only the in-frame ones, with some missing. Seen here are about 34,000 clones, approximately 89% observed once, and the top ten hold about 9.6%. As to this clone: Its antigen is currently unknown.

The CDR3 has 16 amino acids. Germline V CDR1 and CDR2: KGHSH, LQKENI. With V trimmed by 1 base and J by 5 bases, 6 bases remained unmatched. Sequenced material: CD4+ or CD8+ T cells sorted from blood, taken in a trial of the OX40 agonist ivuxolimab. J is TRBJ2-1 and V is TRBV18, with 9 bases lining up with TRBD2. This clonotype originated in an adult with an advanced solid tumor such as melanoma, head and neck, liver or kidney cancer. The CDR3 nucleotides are TGTGCCAGCTCACCACTAAACGGCGGGAGGGACAATGAGCAGTTCTTC. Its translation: CASSPLNGGRDNEQFF. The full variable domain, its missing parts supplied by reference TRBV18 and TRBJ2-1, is NAGVMQNPRHLVRRRGQEARLRCSPMKGHSHVYWYRQLPEEGLKFMVYLQKENIIDESGMPKERFSAEFPKEGPSILRIQQVVRGDSAAYFCASSPLNGGRDNEQFFGPGTRLTVL.